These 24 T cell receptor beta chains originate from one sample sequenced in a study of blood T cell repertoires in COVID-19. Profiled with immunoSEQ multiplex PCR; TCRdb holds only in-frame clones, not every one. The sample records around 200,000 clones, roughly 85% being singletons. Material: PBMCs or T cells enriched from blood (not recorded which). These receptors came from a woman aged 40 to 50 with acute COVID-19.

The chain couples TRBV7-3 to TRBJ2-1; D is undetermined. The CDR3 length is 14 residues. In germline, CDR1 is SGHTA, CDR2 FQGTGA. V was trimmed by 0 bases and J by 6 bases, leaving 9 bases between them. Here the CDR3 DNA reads TGTGCCAGCAGCTTAACGGCGGCCGGCAATGAGCAGTTCTTC. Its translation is CASSLTAAGNEQFF.

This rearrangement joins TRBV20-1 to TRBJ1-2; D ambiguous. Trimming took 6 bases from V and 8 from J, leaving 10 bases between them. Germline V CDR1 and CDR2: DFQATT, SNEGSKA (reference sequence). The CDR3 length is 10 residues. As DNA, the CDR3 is TGCAGTGCCTACAAGGAGGGCTACACCTTC. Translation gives CSAYKEGYTF.

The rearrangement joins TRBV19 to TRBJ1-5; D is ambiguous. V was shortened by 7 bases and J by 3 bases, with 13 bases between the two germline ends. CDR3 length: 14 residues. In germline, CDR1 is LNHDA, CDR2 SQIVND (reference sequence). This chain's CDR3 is CASTYYTFNQPQHF. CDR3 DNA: TGTGCCAGTACCTACTACACTTTCAATCAGCCCCAGCATTTT. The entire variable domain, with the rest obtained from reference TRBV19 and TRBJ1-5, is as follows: DGGITQSPKYLFRKEGQNVTLSCEQNLNHDAMYWYRQDPGQGLRLIYYSQIVNDFQKGDIAEGYSVSREKKESFPLTVTSAQKNPTAFYLCASTYYTFNQPQHFGDGTRLSIL.

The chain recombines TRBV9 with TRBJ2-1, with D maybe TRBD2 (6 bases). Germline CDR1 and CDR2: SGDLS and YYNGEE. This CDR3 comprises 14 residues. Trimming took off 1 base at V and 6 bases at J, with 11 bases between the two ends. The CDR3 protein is CASSVSGEANEQFF. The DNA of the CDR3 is TGTGCCAGCAGCGTATCCGGGGAGGCCAATGAGCAGTTCTTC.

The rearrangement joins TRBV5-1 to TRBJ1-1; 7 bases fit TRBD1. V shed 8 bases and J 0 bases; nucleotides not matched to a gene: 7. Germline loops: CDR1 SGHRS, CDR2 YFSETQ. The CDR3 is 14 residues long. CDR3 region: CASRPRGMNTEAFF. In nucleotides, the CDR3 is TGCGCCAGTAGACCCAGGGGGATGAACACTGAAGCTTTCTTT.

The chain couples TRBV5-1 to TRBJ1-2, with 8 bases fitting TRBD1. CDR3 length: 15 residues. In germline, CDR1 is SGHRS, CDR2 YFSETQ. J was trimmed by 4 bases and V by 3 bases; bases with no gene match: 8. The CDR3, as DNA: TGCGCCAGCAGCTGGCGTACAGGGGGGTCCTATGGCTACACCTTC. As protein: CASSWRTGGSYGYTF. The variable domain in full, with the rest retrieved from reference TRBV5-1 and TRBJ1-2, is KAGVTQTPRYLIKTRGQQVTLSCSPISGHRSVSWYQQTPGQGLQFLFEYFSETQRNKGNFPGRFSGRQFSNSRSEMNVSTLELGDSALYLCASSWRTGGSYGYTFGSGTRLTVV.

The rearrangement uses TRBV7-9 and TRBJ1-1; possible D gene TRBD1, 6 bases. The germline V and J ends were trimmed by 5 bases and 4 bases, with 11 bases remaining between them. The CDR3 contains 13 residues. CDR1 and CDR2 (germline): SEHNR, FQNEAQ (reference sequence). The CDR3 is CASSRQETTEAFF. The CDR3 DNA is TGTGCCAGCAGCAGACAGGAGACCACTGAAGCTTTCTTT. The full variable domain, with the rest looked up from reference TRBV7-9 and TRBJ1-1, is DTGVSQNPRHKITKRGQNVTFRCDPISEHNRLYWYRQTLGQGPEFLTYFQNEAQLEKSRLLSDRFSAERPKGSFSTLEIQRTEQGDSAMYLCASSRQETTEAFFGQGTRLTVV.

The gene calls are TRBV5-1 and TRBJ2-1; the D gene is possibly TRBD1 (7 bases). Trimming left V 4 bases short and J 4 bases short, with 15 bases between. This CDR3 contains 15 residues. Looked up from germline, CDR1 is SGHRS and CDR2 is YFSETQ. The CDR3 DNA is TGCGCCAGCAGCCTCGGCGGGACAGAATACAATGAGCAGTTCTTC. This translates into CASSLGGTEYNEQFF.

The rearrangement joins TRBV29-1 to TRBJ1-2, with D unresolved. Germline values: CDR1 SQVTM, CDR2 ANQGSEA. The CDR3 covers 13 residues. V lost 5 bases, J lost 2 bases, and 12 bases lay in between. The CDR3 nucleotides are TGCAGCGTTTTACCAGGCCTAAACTATGGCTACACCTTC. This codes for CSVLPGLNYGYTF.

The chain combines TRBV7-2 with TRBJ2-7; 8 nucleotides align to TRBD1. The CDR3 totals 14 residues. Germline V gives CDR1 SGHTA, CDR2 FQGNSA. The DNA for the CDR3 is TGTGCCAGCAGTTTAGGGCAGGGGGCTGGCGAGCAGTACGTC. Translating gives CASSLGQGAGEQYV.

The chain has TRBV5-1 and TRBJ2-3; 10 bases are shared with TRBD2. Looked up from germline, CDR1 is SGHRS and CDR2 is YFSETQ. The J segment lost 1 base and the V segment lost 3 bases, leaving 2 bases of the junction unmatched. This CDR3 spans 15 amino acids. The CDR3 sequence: CASSSGTSGTDTQYF. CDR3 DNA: TGCGCCAGCAGCTCTGGGACTAGCGGCACAGATACGCAGTATTTT.

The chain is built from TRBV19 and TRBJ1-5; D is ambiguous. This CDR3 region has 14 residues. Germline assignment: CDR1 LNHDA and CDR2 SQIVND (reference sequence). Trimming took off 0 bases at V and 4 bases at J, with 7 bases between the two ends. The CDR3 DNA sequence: TGTGCCAGTAGTATAGATCGAGGGAATCAGCCCCAGCATTTT. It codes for CASSIDRGNQPQHF.

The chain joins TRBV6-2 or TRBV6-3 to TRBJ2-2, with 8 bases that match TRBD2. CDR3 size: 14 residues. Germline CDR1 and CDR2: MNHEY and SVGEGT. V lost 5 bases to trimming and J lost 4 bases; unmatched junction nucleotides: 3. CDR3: CASSRSGGTGELFF. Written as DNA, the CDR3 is TGTGCCAGCAGTCGAAGCGGGGGCACCGGGGAGCTGTTTTTT.

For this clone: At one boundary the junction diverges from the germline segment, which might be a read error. This CDR3 reads CASSLGASGRYNEQFF. The CDR3 bases are TGTGCTAGCAGCTTAGGGGCTAGCGGGAGATACAATGAGCAGTTCTTC. The chain links TRBV7-7 to TRBJ2-1; 10 bases map to TRBD2. This CDR3 contains 16 residues. Germline lookup yields CDR1 SSHAT and CDR2 FNYEAQ (reference sequence).

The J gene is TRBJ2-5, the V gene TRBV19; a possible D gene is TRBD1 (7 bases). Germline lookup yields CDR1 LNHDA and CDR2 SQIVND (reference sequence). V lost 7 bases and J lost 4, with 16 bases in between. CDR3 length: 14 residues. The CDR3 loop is CASTPRGRGETQYF. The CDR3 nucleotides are TGTGCCAGTACTCCTAGGGGGCGGGGAGAGACCCAGTACTTC.

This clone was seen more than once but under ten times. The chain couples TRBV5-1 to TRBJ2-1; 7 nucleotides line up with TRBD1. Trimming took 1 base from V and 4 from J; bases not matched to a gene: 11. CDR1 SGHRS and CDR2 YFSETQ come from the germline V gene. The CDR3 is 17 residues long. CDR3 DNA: TGCGCCAGCAGCTTGTTGATGGGGGACAGAGGTTACAATGAGCAGTTCTTC. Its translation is CASSLLMGDRGYNEQFF.

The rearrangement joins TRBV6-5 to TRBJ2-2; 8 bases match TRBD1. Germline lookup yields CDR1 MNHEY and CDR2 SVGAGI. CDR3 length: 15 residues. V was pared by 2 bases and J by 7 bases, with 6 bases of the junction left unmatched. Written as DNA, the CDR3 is TGTGCCAGCAGTTACGGGGCAGGGGGCATCGGGGAGCTGTTTTTT. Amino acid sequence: CASSYGAGGIGELFF.

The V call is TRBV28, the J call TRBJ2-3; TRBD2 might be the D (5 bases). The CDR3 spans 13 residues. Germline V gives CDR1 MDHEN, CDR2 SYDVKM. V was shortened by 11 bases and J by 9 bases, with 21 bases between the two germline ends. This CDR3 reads CAGRNPGNWTQYF. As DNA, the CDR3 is TGTGCCGGTCGGAACCCGGGGAATTGGACGCAGTATTTT.

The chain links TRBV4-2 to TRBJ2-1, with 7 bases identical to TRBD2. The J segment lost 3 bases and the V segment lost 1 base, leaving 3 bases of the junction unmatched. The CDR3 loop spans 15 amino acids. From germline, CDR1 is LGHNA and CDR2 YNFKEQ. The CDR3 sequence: CASSQGSGDYNEQFF. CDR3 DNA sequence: TGTGCCAGCAGCCAAGGGAGCGGGGACTACAATGAGCAGTTCTTC.

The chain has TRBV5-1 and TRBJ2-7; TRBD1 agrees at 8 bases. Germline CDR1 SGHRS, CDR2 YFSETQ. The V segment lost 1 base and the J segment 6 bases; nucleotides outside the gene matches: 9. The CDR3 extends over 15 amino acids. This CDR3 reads CASSLRTDRVGEQYF. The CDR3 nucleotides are TGCGCCAGCAGCTTGCGCACGGACAGGGTAGGCGAGCAGTACTTC.

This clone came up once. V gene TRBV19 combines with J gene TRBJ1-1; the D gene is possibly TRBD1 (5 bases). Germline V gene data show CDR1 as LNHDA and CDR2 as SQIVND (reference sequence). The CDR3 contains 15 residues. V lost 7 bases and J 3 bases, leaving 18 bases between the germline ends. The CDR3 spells CASTGPALGDTEAFF. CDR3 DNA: TGTGCCAGTACCGGACCAGCCCTAGGGGACACTGAAGCTTTCTTT.

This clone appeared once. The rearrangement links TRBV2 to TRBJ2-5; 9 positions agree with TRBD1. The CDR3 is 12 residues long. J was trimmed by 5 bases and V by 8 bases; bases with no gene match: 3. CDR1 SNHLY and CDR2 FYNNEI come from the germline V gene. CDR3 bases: TGTGCCAGCGGAGACAGGGGGGAGACCCAGTACTTC. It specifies CASGDRGETQYF.

This chain's CDR3 is CAIREGVGHLNTEAFF. CDR3 nucleotides: TGTGCCATCAGGGAAGGGGTGGGACATTTGAACACTGAAGCTTTCTTT. The V call is TRBV10-3, the J call TRBJ1-1; D might be TRBD1 (6 bases). V was cut by 6 bases and J by 0 bases, with 17 bases left in between. Germline V lookup: CDR1 ENHRY, CDR2 SYGVKD. The CDR3 is 16 residues long.

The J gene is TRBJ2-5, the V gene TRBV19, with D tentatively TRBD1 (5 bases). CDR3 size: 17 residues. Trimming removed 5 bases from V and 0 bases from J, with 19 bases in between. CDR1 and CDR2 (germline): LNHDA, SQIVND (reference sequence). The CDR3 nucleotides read TGTGCCAGTAGTGTAAGGGGCCATCAGACGTACCAAGAGACCCAGTACTTC. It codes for CASSVRGHQTYQETQYF.